These T cell receptor beta chains were read from a single sample in a study of blood T cell repertoires in COVID-19. Profiled with immunoSEQ multiplex PCR; TCRdb holds only in-frame clones, not every one. The sample has roughly 200,000 clones; about 82% are singletons. Material for sequencing was PBMCs or T cells enriched from blood (not recorded which). These TCRs come from a man in his forties with acute COVID-19. Both conserved end residues are part of each CDR3. A D gene is named only where the DNA matches it firmly. The size of a clone is reported for some rows only, either as once, few or many, or as a class for expanded clones.

CAGASTGNFEQYF | TGTGCCGGCGCGTCGACAGGGAATTTCGAGCAGTACTTC | TRBV28 | . | TRBJ2-7 | TRBD1
CASSGPYNEQFF | TGTGCCAGCAGCGGCCCCTACAATGAGCAGTTCTTC | TRBV7-9 | . | TRBJ2-1 | .
CASSDSPNQPQHF | TGCGCCAGCAGTGATAGCCCTAATCAGCCCCAGCATTTT | TRBV10-1 | . | TRBJ1-5 | .
CASSFLSVGERDTQYF | TGTGCCAGCAGTTTTCTTAGCGTGGGAGAACGCGATACGCAGTATTTT | TRBV28 | . | TRBJ2-3 | .
CASRPGTGIIEQYF | TGTGCCAGCAGGCCCGGGACAGGGATCATCGAGCAGTACTTC | TRBV2 | . | TRBJ2-7 | TRBD1
CASSFLADQETQYF | TGTGCCAGCAGCTTTTTGGCGGACCAAGAGACCCAGTACTTC | TRBV5-5 | . | TRBJ2-5 | .
CASSSGGRVYEQYF | TGTGCCAGCAGCTCCGGGGGGAGGGTCTACGAGCAGTACTTC | TRBV9 | . | TRBJ2-7 | TRBD2
CASSLGNNYNEQFF | TGTGCCAGCAGCTTAGGTAACAACTACAATGAGCAGTTCTTC | TRBV11-2 | . | TRBJ2-1 | .
CASSLAQGSGANVLTF | TGTGCCAGCAGCTTAGCCCAGGGGTCCGGGGCCAACGTCCTGACTTTC | TRBV7-9 | . | TRBJ2-6 | .
CASSLYLLAGVDNEQFF | TGTGCCAGCAGCTTATACCTACTAGCGGGAGTTGATAATGAGCAGTTCTTC | TRBV7-9 | . | TRBJ2-1 | TRBD2
CASRVGTGLYEQYF | TGTGCCAGCAGAGTCGGGACAGGGCTTTACGAGCAGTACTTC | TRBV28 | . | TRBJ2-7 | TRBD1
CASSLPGQGSDEQYF | TGTGCCAGCAGCTTACCGGGACAGGGATCAGACGAGCAGTACTTC | TRBV13 | . | TRBJ2-7 | TRBD1
CASSPGGSYNEQFF | TGTGCCAGCAGTCCTGGCGGCTCCTACAATGAGCAGTTCTTC | TRBV28 | . | TRBJ2-1 | .
CASSLSVSNEQFF | TGTGCCAGCAGCTTATCCGTCAGTAATGAGCAGTTCTTC | TRBV7-8 | . | TRBJ2-1 | .
CASRGQGSSYEQYF | TGTGCCAGCAGGGGTCAGGGGTCCTCCTACGAGCAGTACTTC | TRBV28 | . | TRBJ2-7 | .
CAVRQGSGANVLTF | TGTGCCGTCCGACAGGGCTCTGGGGCCAACGTCCTGACTTTC | TRBV6-5 | once | TRBJ2-6 | TRBD1
CASSLEGLNNEQFF | TGCGCCAGCAGCCTTGAAGGACTTAACAATGAGCAGTTCTTC | TRBV5-1 | few | TRBJ2-1 | .
CASSPPGGRGGNTIYF | TGTGCCAGCTCGCCGCCCGGGGGGCGAGGTGGAAACACCATATATTTT | TRBV18 | . | TRBJ1-3 | .
CATFKGQGLQAFF | TGTGCCACCTTTAAGGGGCAGGGGCTTCAAGCTTTCTTT | TRBV12-5 | . | TRBJ1-1 | .
CASSENLNSYEQYF | TGTGCCAGCAGTGAAAACTTAAACTCCTACGAGCAGTACTTC | TRBV2 | . | TRBJ2-7 | .
CASSISRLAGGTSYEQYF | TGTGCCAGTAGTATTTCTCGCCTAGCGGGAGGGACATCCTACGAGCAGTACTTC | TRBV19 | . | TRBJ2-7 | TRBD2
CASSINGLAGGATDTQYF | TGCGCCAGCAGCATCAACGGACTAGCGGGAGGTGCGACAGATACGCAGTATTTT | TRBV5-1 | once | TRBJ2-3 | TRBD2
CASSLGQPNEKLFF | TGCGCCAGCAGCTTGGGACAGCCTAACGAAAAACTGTTTTTT | TRBV5-1 | . | TRBJ1-4 | .
CSAQKDREDGELFF | TGCAGCGCTCAGAAAGACAGGGAAGACGGGGAGCTGTTTTTT | TRBV29-1 | . | TRBJ2-2 | TRBD1
CASSSIRTGEDTQYF | TGTGCCAGCAGTTCGATACGGACAGGGGAAGATACGCAGTATTTT | TRBV27 | . | TRBJ2-3 | TRBD1
CASSISQGGYNEQFF | TGTGCCAGCAGCATCTCCCAGGGGGGTTACAATGAGCAGTTCTTC | TRBV11-3 | many | TRBJ2-1 | .